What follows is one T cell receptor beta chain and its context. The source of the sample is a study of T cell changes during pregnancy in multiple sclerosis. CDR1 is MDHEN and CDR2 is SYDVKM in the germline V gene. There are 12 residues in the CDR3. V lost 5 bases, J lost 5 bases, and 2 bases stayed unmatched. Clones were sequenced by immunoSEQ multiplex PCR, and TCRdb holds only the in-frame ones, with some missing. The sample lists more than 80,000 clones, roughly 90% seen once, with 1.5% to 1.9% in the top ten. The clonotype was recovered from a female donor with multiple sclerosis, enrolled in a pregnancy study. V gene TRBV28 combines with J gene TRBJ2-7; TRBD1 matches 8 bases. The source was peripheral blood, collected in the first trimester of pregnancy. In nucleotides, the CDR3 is TGTGCCAGCAGTGGGGACAGGAACGAGCAGTACTTC. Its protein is CASSGDRNEQYF.